The clone carrying this TCR beta chain has just a few counts. The data were taken from a study of blood T cell repertoires in COVID-19. In the study overall: Italy, Spain and the United States were the sources of the convalescent and acute COVID-19 samples. Sample material is recorded as cDNA or gDNA derived from T cells, B-cell-depleted T cells, or PBMCs.

Enrolled through a virtual design, the participants were between about 18 and 100 years of age and came from about two dozen US areas. Losses at the gene ends were 6 bases for V and 0 bases for J; bases not matched to a gene: 3. The CDR3 sequence is 14 residues long. The germline gives CDR1 MRHNA, CDR2 SNTAGT. The repertoire was sequenced with immunoSEQ multiplex PCR; TCRdb's copy has only in-frame clones and lacks some. The sample records 300,000 to 400,000 clones, roughly 90% being singletons. This receptor was obtained from a woman aged 25 to 39 with acute COVID-19. Sequenced: PBMCs or T cells enriched from blood (not recorded which). The chain carries TRBV6-4 and TRBJ2-3; 7 bases match TRBD2. This CDR3 reads CASSPSGSTDTQYF. The DNA of the CDR3 is TGTGCCAGCAGCCCTAGCGGAAGCACAGATACGCAGTATTTT.